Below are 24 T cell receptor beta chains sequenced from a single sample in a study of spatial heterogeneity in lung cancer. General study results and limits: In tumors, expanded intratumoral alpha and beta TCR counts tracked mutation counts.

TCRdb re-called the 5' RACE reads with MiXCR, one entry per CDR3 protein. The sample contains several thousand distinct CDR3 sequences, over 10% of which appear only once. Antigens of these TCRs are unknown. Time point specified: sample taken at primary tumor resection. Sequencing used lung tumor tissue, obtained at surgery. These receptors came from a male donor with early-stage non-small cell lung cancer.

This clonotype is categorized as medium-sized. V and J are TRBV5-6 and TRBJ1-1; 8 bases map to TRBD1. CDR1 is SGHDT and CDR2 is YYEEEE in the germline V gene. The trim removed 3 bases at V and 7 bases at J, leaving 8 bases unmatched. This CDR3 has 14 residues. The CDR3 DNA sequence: TGTGCCAGCAGCTCCGGGACAGGTCTTCGTGAAGCTTTCTTT. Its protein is CASSSGTGLREAFF.

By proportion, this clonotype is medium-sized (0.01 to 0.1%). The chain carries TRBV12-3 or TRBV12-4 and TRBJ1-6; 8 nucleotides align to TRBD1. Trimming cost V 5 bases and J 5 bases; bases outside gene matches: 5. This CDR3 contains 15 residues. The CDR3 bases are TGTGCCAGCAGTCCAGGACAGGGAGATAATTCACCCCTCCACTTT. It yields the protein CASSPGQGDNSPLHF.

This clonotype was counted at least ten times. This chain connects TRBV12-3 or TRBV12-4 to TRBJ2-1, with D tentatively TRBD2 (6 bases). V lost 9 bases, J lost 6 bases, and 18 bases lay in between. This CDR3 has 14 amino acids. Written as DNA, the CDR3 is TGTGCCAGTCGACCGGGACTCCAGGTCAATGAGCAGTTCTTC. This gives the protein CASRPGLQVNEQFF.

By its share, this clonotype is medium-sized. The CDR3 here is CASILQGQGAYEQYF. Here the CDR3 DNA reads TGTGCCAGCATCCTTCAAGGACAGGGGGCCTACGAGCAGTACTTC. V and J are TRBV28 and TRBJ2-7, with 10 bases lining up with TRBD1. V trimming: 7 bases; J trimming: 2 bases; junction bases outside the gene matches: 8. Germline loops: CDR1 MDHEN, CDR2 SYDVKM. The CDR3 spans 15 residues.

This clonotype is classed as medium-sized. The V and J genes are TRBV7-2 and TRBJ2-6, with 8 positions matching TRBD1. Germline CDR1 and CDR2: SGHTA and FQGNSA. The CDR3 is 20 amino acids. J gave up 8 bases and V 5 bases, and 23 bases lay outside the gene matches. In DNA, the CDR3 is TGTGCCAGCAGCGAAGGCGGACCGGGACAGGTCTCTCTGGGTACCAACGTCCTGACTTTC. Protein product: CASSEGGPGQVSLGTNVLTF. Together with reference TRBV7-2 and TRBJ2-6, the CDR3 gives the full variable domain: GAGVSQSPSNKVTEKGKDVELRCDPISGHTALYWYRQSLGQGLEFLIYFQGNSAPDKSGLPSDRFSAERTGGSVSTLTIQRTQQEDSAVYLCASSEGGPGQVSLGTNVLTFGAGSRLTVL.

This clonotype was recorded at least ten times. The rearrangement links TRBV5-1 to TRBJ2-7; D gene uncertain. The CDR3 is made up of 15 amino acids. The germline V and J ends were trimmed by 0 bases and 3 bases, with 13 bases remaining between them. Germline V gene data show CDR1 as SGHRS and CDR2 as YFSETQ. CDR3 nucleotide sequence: TGCGCCAGCAGCTTGGTCCGGGCCATGAACTACGAGCAGTACTTC. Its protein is CASSLVRAMNYEQYF.

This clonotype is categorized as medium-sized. CDR3 nucleotide sequence: TGCAGTGCTAGAAAACTACCCAGCACAGATACGCAGTATTTT. Translated, it gives CSARKLPSTDTQYF. The gene calls are TRBV20-1 and TRBJ2-3, with D hard to call. V was shortened by 2 bases and J by 0 bases, with 9 bases between the two germline ends. Germline V gives CDR1 DFQATT, CDR2 SNEGSKA (reference sequence). The CDR3 totals 14 residues.

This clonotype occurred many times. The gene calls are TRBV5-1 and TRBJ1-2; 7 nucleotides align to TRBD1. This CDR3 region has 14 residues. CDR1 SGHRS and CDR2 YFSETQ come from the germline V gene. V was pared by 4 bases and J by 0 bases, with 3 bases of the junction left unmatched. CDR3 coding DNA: TGCGCCAGCAGCGGGGGACAGACTAACTATGGCTACACCTTC. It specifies CASSGGQTNYGYTF.

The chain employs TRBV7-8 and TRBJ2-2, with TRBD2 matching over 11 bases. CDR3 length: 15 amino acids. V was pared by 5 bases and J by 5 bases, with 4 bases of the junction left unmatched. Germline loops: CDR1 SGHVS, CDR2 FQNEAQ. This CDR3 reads CASSPRTSGTGELFF. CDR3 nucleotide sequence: TGTGCCAGCAGCCCCAGGACTAGCGGGACCGGGGAGCTGTTTTTT.

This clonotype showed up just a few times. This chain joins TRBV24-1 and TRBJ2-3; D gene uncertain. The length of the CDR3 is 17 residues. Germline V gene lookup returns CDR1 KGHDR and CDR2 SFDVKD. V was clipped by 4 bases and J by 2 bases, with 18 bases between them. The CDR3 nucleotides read TGTGCCACCAGTGACTTCAGACGGACGGACGCCACAGATACGCAGTATTTT. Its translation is CATSDFRRTDATDTQYF.

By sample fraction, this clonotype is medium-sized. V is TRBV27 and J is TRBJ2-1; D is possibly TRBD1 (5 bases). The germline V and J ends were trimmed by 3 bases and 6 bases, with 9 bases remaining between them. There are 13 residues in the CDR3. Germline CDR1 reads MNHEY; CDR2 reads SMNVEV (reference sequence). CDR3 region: CASSFDRFNEQFF. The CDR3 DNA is TGTGCCAGCAGTTTCGACAGATTCAATGAGCAGTTCTTC.

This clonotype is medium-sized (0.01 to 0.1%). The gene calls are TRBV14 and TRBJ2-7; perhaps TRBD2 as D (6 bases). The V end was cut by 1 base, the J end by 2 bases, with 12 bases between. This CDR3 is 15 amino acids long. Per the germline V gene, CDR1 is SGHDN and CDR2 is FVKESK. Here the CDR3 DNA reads TGTGCCAGCAGCCAAGGTTATGGAGGGACCTACGAGCAGTACTTC. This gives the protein CASSQGYGGTYEQYF. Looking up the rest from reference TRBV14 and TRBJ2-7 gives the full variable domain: EAGVTQFPSHSVIEKGQTVTLRCDPISGHDNLYWYRRVMGKEIKFLLHFVKESKQDESGMPNNRFLAERTGGTYSTLKVQPAELEDSGVYFCASSQGYGGTYEQYFGPGTRLTVT.

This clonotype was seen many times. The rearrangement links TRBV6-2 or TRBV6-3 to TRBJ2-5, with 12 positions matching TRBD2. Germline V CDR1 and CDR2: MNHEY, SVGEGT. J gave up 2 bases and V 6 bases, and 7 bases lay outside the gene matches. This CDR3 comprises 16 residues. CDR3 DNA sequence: TGTGCCAGCAGCGAGGGACTAGCGGGCATACAAGAGACCCAGTACTTC. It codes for CASSEGLAGIQETQYF.

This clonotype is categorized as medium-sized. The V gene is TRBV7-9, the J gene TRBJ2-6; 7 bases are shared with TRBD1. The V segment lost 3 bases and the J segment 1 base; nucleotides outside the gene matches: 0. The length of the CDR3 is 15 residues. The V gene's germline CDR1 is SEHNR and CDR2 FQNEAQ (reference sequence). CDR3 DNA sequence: TGTGCCAGCAGCTTGACAGGGTCTGGGGCCAACGTCCTGACTTTC. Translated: CASSLTGSGANVLTF. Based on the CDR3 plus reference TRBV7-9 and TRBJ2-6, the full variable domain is DTGVSQNPRHKITKRGQNVTFRCDPISEHNRLYWYRQTLGQGPEFLTYFQNEAQLEKSRLLSDRFSAERPKGSFSTLEIQRTEQGDSAMYLCASSLTGSGANVLTFGAGSRLTVL.

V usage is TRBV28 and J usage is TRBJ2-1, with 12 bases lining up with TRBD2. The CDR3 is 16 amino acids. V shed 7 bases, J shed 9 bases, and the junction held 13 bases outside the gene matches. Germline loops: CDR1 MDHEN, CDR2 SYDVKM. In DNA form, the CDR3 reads TGTGCCAGCACTCGCCCCCTAGCGGGAGGGCAGAGTGAGCAGTTCTTC. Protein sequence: CASTRPLAGGQSEQFF.

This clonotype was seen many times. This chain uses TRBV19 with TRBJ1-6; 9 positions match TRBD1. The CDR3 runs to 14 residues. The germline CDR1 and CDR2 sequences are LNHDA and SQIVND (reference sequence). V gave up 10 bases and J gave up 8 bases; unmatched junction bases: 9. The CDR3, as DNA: TGTGCCACCCAACAGGGGGCAAATTATTCACCCCTCCACTTT. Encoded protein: CATQQGANYSPLHF.

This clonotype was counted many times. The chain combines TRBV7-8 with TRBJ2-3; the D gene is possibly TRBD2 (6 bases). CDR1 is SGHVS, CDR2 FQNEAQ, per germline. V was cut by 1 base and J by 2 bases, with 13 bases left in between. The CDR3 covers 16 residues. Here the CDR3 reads CASSLVGSGHTDTQYF. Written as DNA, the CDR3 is TGTGCCAGCAGCTTAGTAGGCAGCGGGCACACAGATACGCAGTATTTT.

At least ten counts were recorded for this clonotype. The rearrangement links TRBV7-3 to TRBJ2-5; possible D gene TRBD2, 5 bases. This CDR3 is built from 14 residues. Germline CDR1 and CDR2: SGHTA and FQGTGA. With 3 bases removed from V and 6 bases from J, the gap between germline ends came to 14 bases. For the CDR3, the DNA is TGTGCCAGCAGCTTCTCTGGACTGTCGCAGACCCAGTACTTC. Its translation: CASSFSGLSQTQYF.

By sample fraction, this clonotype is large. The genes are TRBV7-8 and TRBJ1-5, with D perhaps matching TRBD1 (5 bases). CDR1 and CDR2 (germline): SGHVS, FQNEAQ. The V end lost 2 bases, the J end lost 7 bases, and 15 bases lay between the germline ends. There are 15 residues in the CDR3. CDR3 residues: CASSLWGEANQPQHF. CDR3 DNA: TGTGCCAGCAGCTTATGGGGGGAAGCAAACCAGCCCCAGCATTTT.

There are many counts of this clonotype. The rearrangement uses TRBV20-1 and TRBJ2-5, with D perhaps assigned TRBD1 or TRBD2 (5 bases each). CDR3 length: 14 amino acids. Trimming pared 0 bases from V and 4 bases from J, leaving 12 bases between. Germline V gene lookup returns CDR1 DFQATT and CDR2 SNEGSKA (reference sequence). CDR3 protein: CSARDLGTRETQYF. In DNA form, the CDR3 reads TGCAGTGCTAGAGATCTGGGGACCCGAGAGACCCAGTACTTC.

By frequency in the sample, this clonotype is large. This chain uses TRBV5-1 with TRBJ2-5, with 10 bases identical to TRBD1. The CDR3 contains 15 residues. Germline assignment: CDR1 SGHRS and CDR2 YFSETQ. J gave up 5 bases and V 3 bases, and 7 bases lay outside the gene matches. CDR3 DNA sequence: TGCGCCAGCAGCTGGAGACAGGGGGCAGGGGAGACCCAGTACTTC. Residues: CASSWRQGAGETQYF. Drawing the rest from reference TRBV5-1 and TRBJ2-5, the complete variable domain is KAGVTQTPRYLIKTRGQQVTLSCSPISGHRSVSWYQQTPGQGLQFLFEYFSETQRNKGNFPGRFSGRQFSNSRSEMNVSTLELGDSALYLCASSWRQGAGETQYFGPGTRLLVL.

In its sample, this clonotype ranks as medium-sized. CDR3 sequence reads: CASSLDALNYGYTF. The CDR3 DNA sequence: TGTGCCAGCAGCTTAGACGCATTGAACTATGGCTACACCTTC. This chain links TRBV7-2 with TRBJ1-2; D call uncertain. The CDR3 spans 14 residues. Trimming cost V 1 base and J 2 bases, with 8 bases left between them. Germline CDR1 and CDR2: SGHTA and FQGNSA.

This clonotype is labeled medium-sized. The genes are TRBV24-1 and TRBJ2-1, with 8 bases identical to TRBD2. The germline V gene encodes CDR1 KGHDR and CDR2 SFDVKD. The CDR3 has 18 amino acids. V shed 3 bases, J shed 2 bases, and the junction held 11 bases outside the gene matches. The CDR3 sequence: CATSDPKGSGVAYNEQFF. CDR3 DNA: TGTGCCACCAGTGATCCCAAAGGTAGCGGGGTAGCCTACAATGAGCAGTTCTTC.

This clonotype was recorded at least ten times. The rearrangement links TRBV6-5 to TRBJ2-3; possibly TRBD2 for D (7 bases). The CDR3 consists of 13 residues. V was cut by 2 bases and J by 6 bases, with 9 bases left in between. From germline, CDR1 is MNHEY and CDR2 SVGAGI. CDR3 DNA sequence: TGTGCCAGCAGTTACGGGAGGGGGGATACGCAGTATTTT. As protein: CASSYGRGDTQYF.